A single sample gave rise to the 28 T cell receptor beta chains below, sequenced in a study of T cell repertoires in cytomegalovirus infection. TCRdb reprocessed the reads with MiXCR, giving one entry per CDR3 protein. The sample shows around 740,000 distinct CDR3 sequences, roughly 36% of them seen only once. The sample consisted of PBMCs. All receptors come from a human donor in good health (CMV status not recorded). Some clones in this sample may be carry-over from other donors' samples.

This clonotype was counted once. The chain carries TRBV7-9 and TRBJ2-7, with a possible D match to TRBD1 (6 bases). Trimming shortened V by 11 bases and J by 4 bases, and 9 bases separated the two germline ends. CDR3 length: 10 amino acids. In germline, CDR1 is SEHNR, CDR2 FQNEAQ (reference sequence). The CDR3 reads CAGGLYEQYF. For the CDR3, the DNA is TGTGCCGGGGGCCTTTACGAGCAGTACTTC.

This clonotype was counted a few times. The chain is built from TRBV7-2 and TRBJ1-5; 8 positions agree with TRBD1. The CDR3 extends over 15 amino acids. Germline V gives CDR1 SGHTA, CDR2 FQGNSA. V dropped 5 bases and J dropped 6; count of bases not matched to a gene: 9. CDR3 sequence (DNA): TGTGCCAGCAGCCTGACAGGGGCCGCCTCTCAGCCCCAGCATTTT. Translated, it gives CASSLTGAASQPQHF.

The sample holds a few counts of this clonotype. The rearrangement joins TRBV5-5 to TRBJ2-1, with D tentatively TRBD1 (5 bases). The CDR3 length is 15 residues. The germline V gene has CDR1 SGHKS and CDR2 YYEKEE (reference sequence). V shed 0 bases and J shed 1 base, with 8 bases lying between them. The CDR3 DNA follows: TGTGCCAGCAGCTTGGCCCGACAGTCCTACAATGAGCAGTTCTTC. Translating it yields CASSLARQSYNEQFF.

About this clonotype itself: The conserved final phenylalanine or tryptophan is absent from the CDR3, which likely points to a read error. This chain uses TRBV4-1 with TRBJ2-1, with TRBD2 matching over 9 bases. Germline assignment: CDR1 MGHRA and CDR2 YSYEKL. The CDR3 extends over 16 amino acids. The junction had 6 bases not matched to a gene; V was cut back by 4 bases and J by 2 bases. CDR3 sequence: CASSRLSGGTYNEQFL. The CDR3, as DNA: TGCGCCAGCAGCCGGCTAAGCGGGGGGACCTACAATGAGCAGTTCTTA.

This clonotype was recorded at least ten times. The V and J genes are TRBV12-3 or TRBV12-4 and TRBJ1-2; unclear D gene. This CDR3 contains 13 residues. Deletions cut 6 bases from V and 4 bases from J, with 12 bases between. The CDR3 loop reads CASRVASLYGYTF. The CDR3 DNA reads as TGTGCCAGCAGGGTAGCGAGCCTCTATGGCTACACCTTC.

This chain links TRBV20-1 with TRBJ2-2; TRBD2 agrees at 7 bases. This CDR3 spans 17 amino acids. The germline gives CDR1 DFQATT, CDR2 SNEGSKA (reference sequence). J gave up 4 bases and V 3 bases, and 14 bases lay outside the gene matches. CDR3 bases: TGCAGTGCTAGTGGGTTTAAGCGGGGAGGGCCCACCGGGGAGCTGTTTTTT. Protein sequence: CSASGFKRGGPTGELFF.

The chain combines TRBV28 with TRBJ1-6, with 7 bases fitting TRBD1. Germline trimming cut 9 bases from V and 5 bases from J; bases unmatched to any gene: 4. Per the germline V gene, CDR1 is MDHEN and CDR2 is SYDVKM. CDR3 length: 13 residues. The CDR3 spells CASTGQNNSPLHF. In DNA, the CDR3 is TGTGCCAGTACGGGACAGAATAATTCACCCCTCCACTTT. The whole variable domain, filled in from reference TRBV28 and TRBJ1-6, reads DVKVTQSSRYLVKRTGEKVFLECVQDMDHENMFWYRQDPGLGLRLIYFSYDVKMKEKGDIPEGYSVSREKKERFSLILESASTNQTSMYLCASTGQNNSPLHFGNGTRLTVT.

This chain connects TRBV19 to TRBJ1-4; D ambiguous. CDR1 LNHDA and CDR2 SQIVND come from the germline V gene (reference sequence). The CDR3 is made up of 12 amino acids. V was pared by 2 bases and J by 8 bases, with 6 bases between. The CDR3 coding sequence is TGTGCCAGTAGTATACTGGGGGAAAAACTGTTTTTT. Its translation: CASSILGEKLFF.

This clonotype was seen a few times. The genes are TRBV28 and TRBJ2-2; D ambiguous. This CDR3 is built from 13 residues. The V end lost 3 bases, the J end lost 6 bases, and 8 bases lay between the germline ends. Germline assignment: CDR1 MDHEN and CDR2 SYDVKM. CDR3 protein: CASSFRFPGELFF. CDR3 DNA sequence: TGTGCCAGCAGTTTCCGCTTCCCCGGGGAGCTGTTTTTT.

CDR3 region: CASTRQGPNSPLHF. CDR3 nucleotides: TGTGCCAGCACCCGACAGGGCCCTAATTCACCCCTCCACTTT. The chain joins TRBV6-5 to TRBJ1-6, with 7 bases lining up with TRBD1. This CDR3 has 14 amino acids. Germline V CDR1 and CDR2: MNHEY, SVGAGI. V shed 7 bases and J 6 bases; nucleotides not matched to a gene: 6.

This clonotype came up many times. The junction departs from the called germline gene at one end, perhaps through a read error. The chain employs TRBV5-1 and TRBJ2-7, with a tentative D call TRBD1 (8 bases). The germline V gene encodes CDR1 SGHRS and CDR2 YFSETQ. The CDR3 spans 14 residues. The CDR3 region is CASSSGQGGNEQYF. The CDR3 coding sequence is TGTGCCAGCAGCTCAGGACAGGGAGGGAACGAGCAGTACTTC.

This clonotype appeared a few times. The chain couples TRBV5-1 to TRBJ1-1; D may be TRBD1 (6 bases). V lost 2 bases, J lost 2 bases, and 19 bases lay in between. Germline-derived CDR1 and CDR2 are SGHRS and YFSETQ. This CDR3 comprises 17 residues. CDR3 amino acids: CASSFLLRTGANTEAFF. The CDR3 region has the DNA TGCGCCAGCAGCTTCTTGTTGAGAACGGGGGCAAACACTGAAGCTTTCTTT.

The V and J genes are TRBV19 and TRBJ1-5; D is unresolved. V lost 3 bases and J 3 bases, leaving 15 bases between the germline ends. The CDR3 length is 16 residues. CDR1 is LNHDA, CDR2 SQIVND, per germline (reference sequence). The CDR3 spells CASSMREDLINQPQHF. In DNA, the CDR3 is TGTGCCAGTAGTATGAGGGAAGACCTAATCAATCAGCCCCAGCATTTT.

The chain uses TRBV28 and TRBJ2-2; D gene ambiguous. V shed 10 bases and J shed 2 bases, with 17 bases lying between them. Germline V gene sequence: CDR1 MDHEN, CDR2 SYDVKM. The CDR3 covers 15 residues. CDR3 in DNA: TGTGCCACCCGTTCCCTAGACTCCAACACCGGGGAGCTGTTTTTT. This codes for CATRSLDSNTGELFF.

The gene calls are TRBV11-2 and TRBJ2-7, with D perhaps matching TRBD1 (6 bases). From germline, CDR1 is SGHAT and CDR2 FQNNGV. The length of the CDR3 is 15 residues. Trimming stripped 5 bases from V and 4 bases from J, with 18 bases between. CDR3 coding DNA: TGTGCCAGCAGCCCGACGACAGGCGCCTCGTACGAGCAGTACTTC. Amino acid sequence: CASSPTTGASYEQYF. Filled out from reference TRBV11-2 and TRBJ2-7, the complete variable domain reads EAGVAQSPRYKIIEKRQSVAFWCNPISGHATLYWYQQILGQGPKLLIQFQNNGVVDDSQLPKDRFSAERLKGVDSTLKIQPAKLEDSAVYLCASSPTTGASYEQYFGPGTRLTVT.

This clonotype was recorded a few times. This rearrangement joins TRBV7-2 to TRBJ2-1; 7 bases are a match to TRBD1. V dropped 1 base and J dropped 5; count of bases not matched to a gene: 8. The CDR3 runs 16 residues. From germline, CDR1 is SGHTA and CDR2 FQGNSA. CDR3 bases: TGTGCCAGCAGCTTAGGAGGGGGCGGCCTGAACAATGAGCAGTTCTTC. It yields the protein CASSLGGGGLNNEQFF.

This clonotype was recorded a few times. This chain's CDR3 is CASSSPGQLNIQYF. CDR3 bases: TGTGCCAGCAGCTCGCCGGGACAATTAAACATTCAGTACTTC. The V and J genes are TRBV5-6 and TRBJ2-4; possibly TRBD1 for D (6 bases). In germline, CDR1 is SGHDT, CDR2 YYEEEE. V was cut by 3 bases and J by 6 bases, with 13 bases left in between. The CDR3 length is 14 residues.

The CDR3, as DNA: TGTGCCACCAGTACAGATTTAACGATTGGGTATGGCTACACCTTC. It specifies CATSTDLTIGYGYTF. The chain joins TRBV15 to TRBJ1-2; D uncertain. The V and J ends lost 6 bases and 5 bases respectively, with 19 bases between them. The CDR3 length is 15 residues. The germline V gene has CDR1 LNHNV and CDR2 YYDKDF (reference sequence).

The chain uses TRBV20-1 and TRBJ2-7, with D tentatively TRBD2 (6 bases). This CDR3 has 15 residues. The germline V gene has CDR1 DFQATT and CDR2 SNEGSKA (reference sequence). Trimming pared 3 bases from V and 2 bases from J, leaving 17 bases between. In nucleotides, the CDR3 is TGCAGTGCTAGTGGTTTAGCGGTAAGCGCCTACGAGCAGTACTTC. Translation gives CSASGLAVSAYEQYF.

V usage is TRBV9 and J usage is TRBJ1-6, with D maybe TRBD1 (5 bases). V was cut by 4 bases and J by 7 bases, with 12 bases left in between. The CDR3 totals 14 residues. CDR1 and CDR2 from the germline V gene are SGDLS and YYNGEE. CDR3 bases: TGTGCCAGCAGCCGTCAGGGCGAGAATTCACCCCTCCACTTT. It encodes CASSRQGENSPLHF. Combining the CDR3 with reference TRBV9 and TRBJ1-6 gives the whole variable domain DSGVTQTPKHLITATGQRVTLRCSPRSGDLSVYWYQQSLDQGLQFLIQYYNGEERAKGNILERFSAQQFPDLHSELNLSSLELGDSALYFCASSRQGENSPLHFGNGTRLTVT.

This chain links TRBV28 with TRBJ2-1, with D possibly matching TRBD2 (6 bases). This CDR3 is built from 10 residues. Germline CDR1 MDHEN, CDR2 SYDVKM. The V end was cut by 8 bases, the J end by 15 bases, with 14 bases between. Written as DNA, the CDR3 is TGTGCCAGCGCCGCTAGCGTTTGGTTCTTC. This gives the protein CASAASVWFF.

This clonotype was counted many times. The V and J genes are TRBV28 and TRBJ1-5; tentative D call: TRBD1 (5 bases). The length of the CDR3 is 16 residues. The V gene lost 1 base and the J gene lost 1 base, with 11 bases spanning the gap. Germline lookup yields CDR1 MDHEN and CDR2 SYDVKM. The CDR3: CASSLSGGGSNQPQHF. The DNA of the CDR3 is TGTGCCAGCAGTTTATCTGGGGGGGGGAGCAATCAGCCCCAGCATTTT. The full variable domain, its missing parts supplied by reference TRBV28 and TRBJ1-5, is DVKVTQSSRYLVKRTGEKVFLECVQDMDHENMFWYRQDPGLGLRLIYFSYDVKMKEKGDIPEGYSVSREKKERFSLILESASTNQTSMYLCASSLSGGGSNQPQHFGDGTRLSIL.

The rearrangement uses TRBV6-1 and TRBJ2-6; 7 nucleotides agree with TRBD1. CDR1 MNHNS and CDR2 SASEGT come from the germline V gene. CDR3 size: 17 residues. V lost 1 base to trimming and J lost 4 bases; unmatched junction nucleotides: 7. In DNA, the CDR3 is TGTGCCAGCAGTGAAGAAGGGGGACAGTTCGGGGCCAACGTCCTGACTTTC. Amino acid sequence: CASSEEGGQFGANVLTF.

About this clonotype: A much more abundant neighbour one base away suggests this may be a read error. The chain is built from TRBV20-1 and TRBJ2-3, with 7 nucleotides matching TRBD2. V dropped 0 bases and J dropped 5; count of bases not matched to a gene: 11. The length of the CDR3 is 16 residues. Germline V CDR1 and CDR2: DFQATT, SNEGSKA (reference sequence). Here the CDR3 reads CSARDPSGEAIDTQYF. For the CDR3, the DNA is TGCAGTGCTAGAGATCCCAGCGGGGAGGCCATAGATACGCAGTATTTT.

The V gene is TRBV14, the J gene TRBJ1-4; D perhaps matches TRBD1 (5 bases). Germline V gene data show CDR1 as SGHDN and CDR2 as FVKESK. This CDR3 comprises 18 residues. Trimming stripped 0 bases from V and 8 bases from J, with 22 bases between. This CDR3 reads CASSQDRVTGLTLEKLFF. The CDR3 nucleotides read TGTGCCAGCAGCCAAGATCGGGTTACAGGCTTAACCTTGGAAAAACTGTTTTTT.

The rearrangement uses TRBV4-1 and TRBJ1-6, with 7 bases fitting TRBD1. After removal of 3 bases from V and 5 bases from J, the junction contained 4 bases not matched to a gene. The V gene's germline CDR1 is MGHRA and CDR2 YSYEKL. The CDR3 totals 15 residues. The CDR3 sequence: CASSHRDSNNSPLHF. CDR3 nucleotides: TGCGCCAGCAGCCACAGGGACAGCAATAATTCACCCCTCCACTTT.

This clonotype was seen a few times. The J gene is TRBJ1-5, the V gene TRBV6-5; D may be TRBD1 (6 bases). This CDR3 comprises 16 residues. The germline V gene has CDR1 MNHEY and CDR2 SVGAGI. Deletions cut 0 bases from V and 4 bases from J, with 13 bases between. CDR3 DNA sequence: TGTGCCAGCAGTTACTCGACAGGCTTAGGGAATCAGCCCCAGCATTTT. Residues: CASSYSTGLGNQPQHF.

The chain links TRBV6-1 to TRBJ1-2; D is undetermined. Germline V gene lookup returns CDR1 MNHNS and CDR2 SASEGT. The CDR3 totals 13 residues. The V end lost 5 bases, the J end lost 5 bases, and 12 bases lay between the germline ends. CDR3 residues: CASSLRRIYGYTF. The CDR3 coding sequence is TGTGCCAGCAGTTTGCGGAGGATTTATGGCTACACCTTC.